Sequencing of this T cell receptor beta chain was carried out in a study of Graves' ophthalmopathy and Graves' hyperthyroidism. The V segment lost 10 bases and the J segment 4 bases; nucleotides outside the gene matches: 10. Germline CDR1 is MGHDK and CDR2 is SYGVNS. The CDR3 runs 14 residues. About this clonotype: What it binds is unknown.

Patients in the hyperthyroidism group, adults aged 18 to 65, were newly diagnosed, under 2 months' duration. Study-wide points: Cross-validated, the 13-signature model showed 87.88%/81.08% sensitivity/specificity, and 80%/75% in the test set. Blood shared most expanded thyroid clonotypes above 0.001 frequency. With a specificity of just over 72% and a sensitivity of about 71%, the model predicted ophthalmopathy progression.

Transcripts of RNA were the source for amplifying TCR beta CDR3 regions. First-round RT-PCR relied on HTBI primers, and a second-round multiplex PCR came next. TCRdb re-derived calls from the multiplex PCR reads in MiXCR, one entry per CDR3 protein. Altogether more than 1,000,000 distinct CDR3 sequences are present, 35% to 45% being singletons, with the ten largest covering approximately 12%. The chain carries TRBV25-1 and TRBJ1-2; 9 bases are a match to TRBD1. The TCR comes from an adult man with Graves' hyperthyroidism. Sample: peripheral blood or thyroid tissue (not recorded which). This chain's CDR3 is CATNPGQGFYGYTF. CDR3 DNA sequence: TGTGCCACCAACCCGGGACAGGGCTTCTATGGCTACACCTTC.